Sequencing of this T cell receptor beta chain was carried out in a study of shared clonotypes between healthy human individuals. Assay used: immunoSEQ multiplex PCR; TCRdb lists only in-frame clones, some missing. The table includes over 100,000 clones, around 68% detected once. This CDR3 has 15 amino acids. Germline V gives CDR1 LNHNV, CDR2 YYDKDF (reference sequence). Trimming took off 0 bases at V and 1 base at J, with 10 bases between the two ends. Input material: memory CD8+ T cells sorted from blood. As to subset: CD45RO+ cells pooled with CCR7-negative TemRA cells. The TCR was taken from a woman aged 25-40 years in good health. V gene TRBV15 combines with J gene TRBJ2-7, with a possible D match to TRBD2 (5 bases). The CDR3 nucleotides read TGTGCCACCAGCAGAGAGGCGGGTGCTTCCTACGAGCAGTACTTC. Its protein is CATSREAGASYEQYF.